The present T cell receptor beta chain was sequenced within a study of CD8 T cells in Susac syndrome. Turning to this clonotype: Its antigen is not known.

While CD8+ and CD4+ T cells were isolated negatively, TEMRA cells were enriched by FACS. Overall study findings and caveats: That the number of individuals in its TCR sequencing and HLA analysis was relatively small was acknowledged by the study.

Random-hexamer reverse transcription was applied to about 0.5 to 1 ug RNA. Each CDR3 protein is one row after TCRdb ran MiXCR on the immunoSEQ multiplex PCR reads. The sample yields roughly 200,000 distinct CDR3 sequences, approximately 95% seen once. CDR3 size: 14 residues. From germline, CDR1 is SEHNR and CDR2 FQNEAQ (reference sequence). V was shortened by 6 bases and J by 0 bases, with 6 bases between the two germline ends. The source is a human donor with multiple sclerosis. The V call is TRBV7-9, the J call TRBJ2-6, with D hard to call. Input material: CD4+ T cells from PBMCs. CDR3 sequence: CASSLSSGANVLTF. The CDR3 region has the DNA TGTGCCAGCAGTTTGAGCTCTGGGGCCAACGTCCTGACTTTC.